One sample yielded the 15 T cell receptor beta chains listed below, sequenced in a study of post-analysis software for immune sequencing data (dated by TCRdb to between 2014 and 2016). Here is what the overall study found, with its caveats: Significantly higher frequencies in patients than in controls were found for about 5 TRBV segments, including TRBV5-6, TRBV5-1 and TRBV20-1.

The library was made by PCR. Reads for this sample came from an Illumina HiSeq 2500. To reduce PCR and sequencing biases, unique molecular identifiers were built into the TCR beta cDNA libraries. The public reads were quality trimmed at Q25 with fastp and then assembled into clones with MiXCR by TCRdb, keeping productive beta chains. Entries are consolidated by CDR3 protein sequence, retaining the most common genes and DNA. Counted in this sample were about 770,000 distinct CDR3 sequences; roughly 46% of them appeared once. Roughly 4.9% of the sample is held by the ten biggest clonotypes. For these TCRs, the target antigens are not known. Specimen: blood. Receptor source: a girl aged 5 to 17 with multiple sclerosis.

A few counts support this clonotype. This sequence joins TRBV6-5 and TRBJ2-5, with 7 positions matching TRBD2. The V segment lost 0 bases and the J segment 2 bases; nucleotides outside the gene matches: 3. Germline V CDR1 and CDR2: MNHEY, SVGAGI. There are 15 residues in the CDR3. CDR3: CASSYSMGGQETQYF. In DNA form, the CDR3 reads TGTGCCAGCAGTTACTCGATGGGGGGGCAAGAGACCCAGTACTTC.

The chain recombines TRBV12-3 or TRBV12-4 with TRBJ2-5; D is undetermined. The CDR3 covers 12 residues. Trimming took off 3 bases at V and 3 bases at J, with 5 bases between the two ends. CDR3 sequence reads: CASSFGKETQYF. The CDR3 coding sequence is TGTGCCAGCAGTTTCGGTAAAGAGACCCAGTACTTC.

The V call is TRBV9, the J call TRBJ1-2; 8 nucleotides align to TRBD1. CDR3 length: 15 amino acids. The V gene's germline CDR1 is SGDLS and CDR2 YYNGEE. Trimming took 3 bases from V and 8 from J; bases not matched to a gene: 12. CDR3 sequence: CASSAKSGTGAGYTF. The CDR3 coding sequence is TGTGCCAGCAGCGCAAAATCCGGGACAGGAGCCGGCTACACCTTC.

The gene calls are TRBV6-5 and TRBJ2-5; maybe TRBD1 (5 bases). There are 14 residues in the CDR3. Trimming shortened V by 5 bases and J by 0 bases, and 10 bases separated the two germline ends. CDR1 is MNHEY, CDR2 SVGAGI, per germline. The CDR3 is CASSLQVNQETQYF. CDR3 DNA: TGTGCCAGCAGTCTACAGGTGAACCAAGAGACCCAGTACTTC.

This clonotype was counted a few times. V and J are TRBV11-2 and TRBJ2-1; 11 positions match TRBD2. The J segment lost 7 bases and the V segment lost 1 base, leaving 3 bases of the junction unmatched. The CDR3 sequence is 15 residues long. CDR1 SGHAT and CDR2 FQNNGV come from the germline V gene. CDR3 bases: TGTGCCAGCAGCTTAGCACTAGCGGGAGCTAATGAGCAGTTCTTC. Amino acid sequence: CASSLALAGANEQFF.

This clonotype came up a few times. The V call is TRBV12-3 or TRBV12-4, the J call TRBJ2-4; 10 bases line up with TRBD2. The last part of the DNA fits TRBJ2-7 better; the J call may be wrong. CDR3 size: 15 residues. CDR3 loop: CASSIQLAGVYEQYF. Written as DNA, the CDR3 is TGTGCCAGCAGTATCCAGCTAGCGGGAGTATACGAGCAGTACTTC.

The V gene is TRBV6-2 or TRBV6-3, the J gene TRBJ1-4; D call uncertain. This CDR3 comprises 12 residues. In germline, CDR1 is MNHEY, CDR2 SVGEGT. Trimming stripped 2 bases from V and 8 bases from J, with 6 bases between. This CDR3 reads CASSYGWEKLFF. As DNA, the CDR3 is TGTGCCAGCAGTTACGGTTGGGAAAAACTGTTTTTT.

This clonotype has only a few counts. The rearrangement uses TRBV20-1 and TRBJ2-5; D ambiguous. CDR1 is DFQATT and CDR2 is SNEGSKA in the germline V gene (reference sequence). The V and J ends lost 0 bases and 5 bases respectively, with 13 bases between them. This CDR3 contains 14 residues. CDR3 DNA: TGCAGTGCTAGAGATCTAAGGATTTGGGAGACCCAGTACTTC. Translation: CSARDLRIWETQYF.

The rearrangement joins TRBV6-1 to TRBJ2-3; D is uncertain. CDR1 is MNHNS, CDR2 SASEGT, per germline. The CDR3 totals 15 residues. Trimming took 0 bases from V and 4 from J, leaving 11 bases between them. This CDR3 is CASSEAWSPPDTQYF. The CDR3 region has the DNA TGTGCCAGCAGTGAAGCGTGGAGCCCCCCAGATACGCAGTATTTT.

V is TRBV7-9 and J is TRBJ1-1; D is possibly TRBD1 (5 bases). Germline CDR1 and CDR2: SEHNR and FQNEAQ (reference sequence). Trimming cost V 3 bases and J 1 base, with 18 bases left between them. This CDR3 spans 17 amino acids. The CDR3, as DNA: TGTGCCAGCAGCTTCCTAGTCATACAGGCGACGAACACTGAAGCTTTCTTT. Amino acid sequence: CASSFLVIQATNTEAFF. Filled out from reference TRBV7-9 and TRBJ1-1, the complete variable domain reads DTGVSQNPRHKITKRGQNVTFRCDPISEHNRLYWYRQTLGQGPEFLTYFQNEAQLEKSRLLSDRFSAERPKGSFSTLEIQRTEQGDSAMYLCASSFLVIQATNTEAFFGQGTRLTVV.

The genes are TRBV11-2 and TRBJ2-5; weak D call: TRBD2 (7 bases). The V gene lost 5 bases and the J gene lost 2 bases, with 12 bases spanning the gap. Per germline, CDR1 SGHAT and CDR2 FQNNGV. CDR3 length: 14 amino acids. The CDR3 sequence is CASSRGGDQETQYF. The CDR3 nucleotides are TGTGCCAGCAGCAGAGGGGGGGATCAAGAGACCCAGTACTTC.

A few counts support this clonotype. This chain links TRBV20-1 with TRBJ2-7; possible D gene TRBD1, 6 bases. V dropped 6 bases and J dropped 6 bases, with 12 bases sitting between them. In germline, CDR1 is DFQATT, CDR2 SNEGSKA (reference sequence). CDR3 size: 11 residues. CDR3 nucleotide sequence: TGCAGTGCCAACTCAGGGGCCGAGCAGTACTTC. Its protein product is CSANSGAEQYF.

V usage is TRBV7-9 and J usage is TRBJ2-7, with TRBD1 identical over 11 bases. The CDR3 extends over 15 amino acids. Germline V lookup: CDR1 SEHNR, CDR2 FQNEAQ (reference sequence). Trimming took 7 bases from V and 7 from J; bases not matched to a gene: 12. As DNA, the CDR3 is TGTGCCAGCATCGCCTACAGGGACAGGGGGGCTGAGCAGTACTTC. Protein product: CASIAYRDRGAEQYF.

V usage is TRBV20-1 and J usage is TRBJ2-5; 8 bases align to TRBD1. The CDR3 consists of 15 residues. Germline lookup yields CDR1 DFQATT and CDR2 SNEGSKA (reference sequence). The CDR3 region is CSAHGAWTGKETQYF. The CDR3 nucleotides read TGCAGCGCGCACGGGGCCTGGACAGGGAAGGAGACCCAGTACTTC.

V gene TRBV20-1 combines with J gene TRBJ2-1; no clear D. The DNA end is more similar to TRBJ2-7, so the J call may be wrong. Germline loops: CDR1 DFQATT, CDR2 SNEGSKA (reference sequence). The CDR3 spans 14 residues. The chain's CDR3 is CSARLASTYNEQYF. The CDR3 bases are TGCAGTGCTAGACTCGCCAGCACCTACAATGAGCAGTACTTC.